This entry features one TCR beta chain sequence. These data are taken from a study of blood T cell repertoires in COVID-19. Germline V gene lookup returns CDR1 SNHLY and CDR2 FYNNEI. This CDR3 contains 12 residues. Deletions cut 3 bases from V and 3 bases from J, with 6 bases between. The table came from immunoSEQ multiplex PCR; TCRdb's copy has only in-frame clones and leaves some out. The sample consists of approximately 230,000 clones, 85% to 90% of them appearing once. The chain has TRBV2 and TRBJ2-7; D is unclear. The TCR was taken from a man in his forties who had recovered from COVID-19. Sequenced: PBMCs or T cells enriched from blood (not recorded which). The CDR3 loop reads CASSDRLYEQYF. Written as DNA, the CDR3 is TGTGCCAGCAGTGACAGACTCTACGAGCAGTACTTC.